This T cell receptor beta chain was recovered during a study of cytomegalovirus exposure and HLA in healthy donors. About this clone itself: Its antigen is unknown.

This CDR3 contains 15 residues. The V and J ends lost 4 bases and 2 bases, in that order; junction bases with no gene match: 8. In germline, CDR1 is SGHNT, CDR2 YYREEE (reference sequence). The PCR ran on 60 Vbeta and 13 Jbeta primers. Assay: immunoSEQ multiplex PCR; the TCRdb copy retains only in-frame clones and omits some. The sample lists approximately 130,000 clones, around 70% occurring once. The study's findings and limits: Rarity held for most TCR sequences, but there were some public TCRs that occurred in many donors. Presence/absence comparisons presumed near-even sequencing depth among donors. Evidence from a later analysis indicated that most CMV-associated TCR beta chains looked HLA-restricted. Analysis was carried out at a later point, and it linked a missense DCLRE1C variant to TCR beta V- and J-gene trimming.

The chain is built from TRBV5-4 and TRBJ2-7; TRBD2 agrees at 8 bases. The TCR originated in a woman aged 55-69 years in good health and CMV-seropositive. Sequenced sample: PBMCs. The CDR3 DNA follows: TGTGCCAGCAGCCCCGGCGGGGGGACGACCTACGAGCAGTACTTC. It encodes CASSPGGGTTYEQYF.